This T cell receptor (beta chain) stems from a study of regulatory T cells in long-lasting Graves disease. The wider study: Persistent cases took antithyroid drugs over 5 years and stayed TSH receptor antibody positive.

The authors built TCR beta libraries using iRepertoire HTBI primers and Arm-PCR of CDR3 regions. TCRdb processed the multiplex PCR reads anew with MiXCR; each CDR3 protein has one entry. The sample yields 400,000 to 500,000 distinct CDR3 sequences, about 22% seen once. The CDR3 has 12 amino acids. The V end was cut by 6 bases, the J end by 0 bases, with 9 bases between. Germline V gene lookup returns CDR1 SQVTM and CDR2 ANQGSEA. Time point meaning: persistent/refractory GD, antithyroid drugs over 5 years with positive TRAb. The TCR library was prepared using RNA isolated from PBMCs. In its sample, this clonotype was seen many times.

The chain joins TRBV29-1 to TRBJ2-7; D may be TRBD1 or TRBD2 (5 bases each). The sequencing here drew on peripheral blood mononuclear cells (PBMCs), taken when the disease was refractory, from a patient treated with antithyroid drugs. The source is a female donor with Graves disease. The CDR3 DNA follows: TGCAGCGTAGGGACGGACTCCTACGAGCAGTACTTC. This gives the protein CSVGTDSYEQYF.